This T cell receptor (beta chain) was found in a study of CD8 T cells in ankylosing spondylitis. Findings of the study overall: A motif in TCR beta, a set of fewer than ten highly homologous variants, appeared characteristic of ankylosing spondylitis blood.

The CDR3 is 14 residues long. The V gene's germline CDR1 is SGHNT and CDR2 YYREEE (reference sequence). V lost 5 bases to trimming and J lost 2 bases; unmatched junction nucleotides: 4. A remark on this clonotype: What it binds is not known.

TCRdb itself ran the 5' RACE reads through MiXCR, one entry per CDR3 protein. The table lists 100,000 or so distinct CDR3 sequences, around 24% of them singletons. The V call is TRBV5-4, the J call TRBJ2-1, with 7 bases aligning to TRBD2. The clonotype originates from a male donor with ankylosing spondylitis. Source material: synovial fluid, either unsorted or a sorted T cell fraction (not recorded which). CDR3: CASRREGTYNEQFF. In nucleotides, the CDR3 is TGTGCCAGCAGGAGGGAGGGCACCTACAATGAGCAGTTCTTC. Full variable domain (rest looked up from reference TRBV5-4 and TRBJ2-1): ETGVTQSPTHLIKTRGQQVTLRCSSQSGHNTVSWYQQALGQGPQFIFQYYREEENGRGNFPPRFSGLQFPNYSSELNVNALELDDSALYLCASRREGTYNEQFFGPGTRLTVL.